This T cell receptor beta chain was sequenced for a study of T-cell memory formation after mild COVID-19. This clonotype was counted once. What it binds is not known. TCRdb passed the 5' RACE reads through MiXCR, listing each CDR3 protein once. Among about half a million distinct CDR3 sequences listed, approximately 18% were seen once. The germline gives CDR1 SEHNR, CDR2 FQNEAQ (reference sequence). V gave up 1 base and J gave up 4 bases, with 13 bases separating them. The CDR3 contains 15 residues. Findings and caveats of the study: Second-wave clones peaking on day 37 lacked confirmed SARS-CoV-2 specificity. Largely, contracting CD4+ clones fell within CM and EM, and contracting CD8+ clones within EMRA.

Specimen: PBMCs or a T cell subset sorted from them (not recorded which). The gene calls are TRBV7-9 and TRBJ1-2, with D possibly matching TRBD1 (5 bases). The clonotype was recovered from an adult woman who had mild COVID-19 (a few samples of this study predate the infection). Cell type and time point are not known. CDR3 in DNA: TGTGCCAGCAGCTTAGGCTCGGGGCCTCGCTATGGCTACACCTTC. It yields the protein CASSLGSGPRYGYTF.